The 30 T cell receptor beta chains in this list originate from one sample, sequenced in a study of T cells in localized non-small cell lung cancer (dated by TCRdb to the early 2020s). To prepare the library, the immunoSEQ multiplex PCR assay was applied. In its TCRdb copy, this immuneACCESS table keeps in-frame sequences only and misses some clones. Where compared with another copy, unresolved V genes explain less than half of these, and the others have no known cause. This sample comprises 50,000 to 65,000 clones, roughly 79% of them detected only once. The top ten constitute 4.7% of the sample. The sequencing used PBMCs, collected before any cancer treatment. These receptors were collected from a man between 40 and 69 years old with stage II lung adenocarcinoma.

The rearrangement uses TRBV29-1 and TRBJ2-3, with TRBD1 matching 7 bases. V trimming: 7 bases; J trimming: 5 bases; junction bases outside the gene matches: 3. The length of the CDR3 is 11 residues. Germline V gene sequence: CDR1 SQVTM, CDR2 ANQGSEA. CDR3 coding DNA: TGCAGCGCACAGGGGAAAGATACGCAGTATTTT. Translation gives CSAQGKDTQYF.

The V gene is TRBV5-1, the J gene TRBJ2-3; D is perhaps TRBD1 (6 bases). The ends were cut back, 2 bases at V and 6 bases at J, with 19 bases in the middle. Germline V lookup: CDR1 SGHRS, CDR2 YFSETQ. CDR3 length: 16 amino acids. CDR3 residues: CASSFKGFGGGDTQYF. The CDR3 nucleotides read TGCGCCAGCAGCTTCAAGGGGTTTGGGGGCGGGGATACGCAGTATTTT.

The chain joins TRBV11-2 to TRBJ1-2; tentatively, D is TRBD1 (5 bases). The CDR3 extends over 13 amino acids. V was shortened by 5 bases and J by 4 bases, with 11 bases between the two germline ends. Per germline, CDR1 SGHAT and CDR2 FQNNGV. CDR3 DNA: TGTGCCAGCAGCCCCGACAGTTCCTATGGCTACACCTTC. It specifies CASSPDSSYGYTF.

This rearrangement joins TRBV18 to TRBJ1-2; D is ambiguous. V lost 3 bases to trimming and J lost 0 bases, with 11 bases between them. This CDR3 spans 15 amino acids. Germline-derived CDR1 and CDR2 are KGHSH and LQKENI. CDR3 loop: CASSPGSEANYGYTF. CDR3 DNA sequence: TGTGCCAGCTCACCGGGGTCGGAAGCTAACTATGGCTACACCTTC.

This sequence joins TRBV11-2 and TRBJ1-3; TRBD1 is a possible D gene (5 bases). The CDR3 spans 15 residues. V was clipped by 7 bases and J by 0 bases, with 13 bases between them. Germline lookup yields CDR1 SGHAT and CDR2 FQNNGV. CDR3 sequence reads: CASTQGVLSGNTIYF. In DNA form, the CDR3 reads TGTGCCAGCACCCAAGGGGTTCTCTCTGGAAACACCATATATTTT.

The rearrangement links TRBV5-1 to TRBJ1-1; 8 bases are shared with TRBD1. V dropped 4 bases and J dropped 7; count of bases not matched to a gene: 6. The germline CDR1 and CDR2 sequences are SGHRS and YFSETQ. The CDR3 consists of 13 residues. The CDR3 is CASSPTGVNEAFF. The DNA of the CDR3 is TGCGCCAGCAGCCCGACAGGGGTGAATGAAGCTTTCTTT.

The rearrangement links TRBV5-8 to TRBJ2-7; 7 positions match TRBD2. The CDR3 extends over 13 amino acids. With V trimmed by 4 bases and J by 5 bases, 6 bases remained unmatched. Germline V gene sequence: CDR1 SGHTS, CDR2 YDEGEE. CDR3 nucleotides: TGTGCCAGCAGCGGACTAGTGGCCCACGAGCAGTACTTC. As protein: CASSGLVAHEQYF.

The CDR3 coding sequence is TGTGCCAGCAGATCCGAAAGCGGCGAGCAGTACTTC. This codes for CASRSESGEQYF. V gene TRBV6-5 combines with J gene TRBJ2-7; tentative D call: TRBD2 (5 bases). The V gene lost 6 bases and the J gene lost 6 bases, with 12 bases spanning the gap. CDR3 size: 12 residues. Germline CDR1 and CDR2: MNHEY and SVGAGI.

V is TRBV9 and J is TRBJ1-2, with 9 bases lining up with TRBD1. The CDR3 covers 16 residues. In germline, CDR1 is SGDLS, CDR2 YYNGEE. Trimming took 3 bases from V and 4 from J; bases not matched to a gene: 10. CDR3 sequence reads: CASSASAGQGFYGYTF. In nucleotides, the CDR3 is TGTGCCAGCAGCGCGAGCGCAGGACAGGGGTTCTATGGCTACACCTTC.

The chain couples TRBV19 to TRBJ1-4; TRBD1 aligns across 10 bases. CDR1 LNHDA and CDR2 SQIVND come from the germline V gene (reference sequence). The CDR3 has 13 residues. V lost 8 bases, J lost 6 bases, and 3 bases stayed unmatched. The CDR3 nucleotides are TGTGCCAGTCGACAGGGGGCGGATGAAAAACTGTTTTTT. Translation gives CASRQGADEKLFF.

The J gene is TRBJ1-4, the V gene TRBV30; the D is unclear. The CDR3 sequence is 15 residues long. The germline CDR1 and CDR2 sequences are GTSNPN and SVGIG (reference sequence). V was pared by 1 base and J by 0 bases, with 9 bases between. The CDR3 is CAWSGIYATNEKLFF. The CDR3 DNA sequence: TGTGCCTGGAGTGGGATCTATGCAACTAATGAAAAACTGTTTTTT.

The chain links TRBV25-1 to TRBJ2-3, with D perhaps TRBD2 (6 bases). This CDR3 spans 16 amino acids. The V end was cut by 4 bases, the J end by 1 base, with 15 bases between. Germline CDR1 and CDR2: MGHDK and SYGVNS. The CDR3 here is CASSAGFSGRTDTQYF. The CDR3 DNA is TGTGCCAGCAGTGCAGGCTTTAGCGGTCGCACAGATACGCAGTATTTT.

CDR3 amino acids: CASYGTYDLPYGYTF. The DNA of the CDR3 is TGTGCCAGTTACGGTACCTATGACTTACCCTATGGCTACACCTTC. V is TRBV19 and J is TRBJ1-2; D is undetermined. CDR3 length: 15 residues. The germline V gene has CDR1 LNHDA and CDR2 SQIVND (reference sequence). V shed 8 bases and J shed 4 bases, with 20 bases lying between them.

V is TRBV10-3 and J is TRBJ1-1; 11 nucleotides line up with TRBD1. V trimming: 4 bases; J trimming: 5 bases; junction bases outside the gene matches: 3. Germline lookup yields CDR1 ENHRY and CDR2 SYGVKD. The CDR3 has 14 residues. The CDR3 region is CAISAGTGGTEAFF. Written as DNA, the CDR3 is TGTGCCATCAGTGCGGGGACAGGGGGAACTGAAGCTTTCTTT.

The J gene is TRBJ2-5, the V gene TRBV13; no firm D call. The CDR3 sequence is 13 residues long. V was cut by 1 base and J by 5 bases, with 8 bases left in between. The germline gives CDR1 PRHDT, CDR2 FYEKMQ (reference sequence). CDR3 sequence: CASSLEVEETQYF. CDR3 coding DNA: TGTGCCAGCAGCTTAGAAGTGGAGGAGACCCAGTACTTC.

This clone was recorded a few times. This likely comes from a read error, as the CDR3 has no conserved phenylalanine or tryptophan at its end. The DNA is omitted, as the CDR3 cannot be located on it reliably, and the CDR3 follows TCRdb's listing. The J gene is TRBJ1-2, the V gene TRBV5-6. Germline values: CDR1 SGHDT, CDR2 YYEEEE. 9 amino acids form the CDR3, both terminal residues included. The CDR3 region is CASRSRSII.

The V and J genes are TRBV5-1 and TRBJ2-1; D is possibly TRBD2 (5 bases). Per the germline V gene, CDR1 is SGHRS and CDR2 is YFSETQ. Between the trimmed V and J ends, which lost 6 bases and 0 bases, there was a span of 10 bases. The CDR3 runs 14 residues. CDR3 in amino acids: CASMEVNSYNEQFF. CDR3 in DNA: TGCGCCAGCATGGAGGTAAACTCCTACAATGAGCAGTTCTTC. Full variable domain (remainder filled in from reference TRBV5-1 and TRBJ2-1): KAGVTQTPRYLIKTRGQQVTLSCSPISGHRSVSWYQQTPGQGLQFLFEYFSETQRNKGNFPGRFSGRQFSNSRSEMNVSTLELGDSALYLCASMEVNSYNEQFFGPGTRLTVL.

The J gene is TRBJ1-4, the V gene TRBV6-6; D gene unclear. This CDR3 region has 14 residues. Trimming left V 2 bases short and J 8 bases short, with 12 bases between. Germline V lookup: CDR1 MNHNY, CDR2 SVGAGI (reference sequence). The CDR3 sequence is CASSYPAEGEKLFF. The CDR3 bases are TGTGCCAGCAGTTACCCCGCGGAAGGGGAAAAACTGTTTTTT.

The chain has TRBV11-3 and TRBJ2-1; the D gene is possibly TRBD2 (5 bases). Trimming pared 6 bases from V and 2 bases from J, leaving 20 bases between. CDR1 and CDR2 (germline): SGHNT, YENEEA. This CDR3 has 17 residues. The CDR3 sequence: CASRNGGGVRTYNEQFF. The CDR3 bases are TGTGCCAGCAGAAATGGCGGAGGTGTACGCACCTACAATGAGCAGTTCTTC.

There are a few counts of this clone. The genes are TRBV18 and TRBJ1-3; the D gene is possibly TRBD1 (5 bases). Germline V gene sequence: CDR1 KGHSH, CDR2 LQKENI. The CDR3 is made up of 17 amino acids. The ends were cut back, 2 bases at V and 0 bases at J, with 14 bases in the middle. CDR3 in amino acids: CASSPESGRASGNTIYF. The CDR3 DNA reads TGTGCCAGCTCACCAGAATCGGGACGGGCCTCTGGAAACACCATATATTTT.

This chain uses TRBV6-1 with TRBJ2-2, with 9 nucleotides matching TRBD1. Trimming removed 6 bases from V and 1 base from J; junction bases left unmatched: 3. Germline assignment: CDR1 MNHNS and CDR2 SASEGT. The CDR3 totals 15 residues. The CDR3 sequence is CASSLGQGNTGELFF. The CDR3 DNA reads as TGTGCCAGCAGCCTGGGACAGGGGAACACCGGGGAGCTGTTTTTT.

This sequence joins TRBV4-2 and TRBJ2-7; D is unclear. Trimming shortened V by 0 bases and J by 6 bases, and 9 bases separated the two germline ends. This CDR3 contains 13 residues. Germline CDR1 reads LGHNA; CDR2 reads YNFKEQ. CDR3 sequence reads: CASSQDLVREQYF. For the CDR3, the DNA is TGTGCCAGCAGCCAAGATCTAGTTCGCGAGCAGTACTTC.

V is TRBV10-3 and J is TRBJ2-5; TRBD2 agrees at 7 bases. CDR3 length: 12 residues. Germline CDR1 and CDR2: ENHRY and SYGVKD. V dropped 4 bases and J dropped 5; count of bases not matched to a gene: 1. CDR3 bases: TGTGCCATCAGTGGGGGAGGGGAGACCCAGTACTTC. Residues: CAISGGGETQYF.

The chain combines TRBV7-9 with TRBJ1-1; perhaps TRBD1 as D (5 bases). Germline CDR1 reads SEHNR; CDR2 reads FQNEAQ (reference sequence). Trimming took off 4 bases at V and 4 bases at J, with 10 bases between the two ends. The CDR3 spans 13 residues. CDR3 nucleotides: TGTGCCAGCAGCTCGCAGGGAAGCACTGAAGCTTTCTTT. This sequence encodes CASSSQGSTEAFF.

The CDR3 sequence is CASSLSMLGGYEQYF. In DNA, the CDR3 is TGTGCCAGCAGTTTAAGCATGTTGGGGGGTTACGAGCAGTACTTC. The chain couples TRBV27 to TRBJ2-7; TRBD2 is a possible D gene (6 bases). Germline V gene lookup returns CDR1 MNHEY and CDR2 SMNVEV (reference sequence). CDR3 length: 15 amino acids. The V end was cut by 2 bases, the J end by 4 bases, with 15 bases between.

The chain has TRBV5-1 and TRBJ2-3, with D possibly matching TRBD1 (5 bases). The length of the CDR3 is 14 residues. The V and J ends lost 6 bases and 2 bases respectively, with 13 bases between them. Germline V gene sequence: CDR1 SGHRS, CDR2 YFSETQ. The CDR3 region has the DNA TGCGCCAGCACGTCCGACAGATCCACAGATACGCAGTATTTT. This gives the protein CASTSDRSTDTQYF.

The gene calls are TRBV30 and TRBJ1-4; maybe TRBD1 (6 bases). CDR1 is GTSNPN, CDR2 SVGIG, per germline (reference sequence). This CDR3 region has 14 residues. V lost 0 bases, J lost 8 bases, and 13 bases lay in between. The CDR3 protein is CAWSVLGAGEKLFF. Written as DNA, the CDR3 is TGTGCCTGGAGTGTATTGGGGGCTGGGGAAAAACTGTTTTTT.

V gene TRBV29-1 combines with J gene TRBJ2-1; a possible D gene is TRBD2 (5 bases). With 0 bases removed from V and 8 bases from J, the gap between germline ends came to 11 bases. The CDR3 spans 13 residues. In germline, CDR1 is SQVTM, CDR2 ANQGSEA. CDR3 sequence (DNA): TGCAGCGTTGAAGAACTAGTCGGTGATGAGCAGTTCTTC. As protein: CSVEELVGDEQFF.

This clone was observed a single time. This chain connects TRBV15 to TRBJ2-7; tentative D call: TRBD2 (5 bases). Germline V gives CDR1 LNHNV, CDR2 YYDKDF (reference sequence). The length of the CDR3 is 17 residues. The germline V and J ends were trimmed by 0 bases and 0 bases, with 15 bases remaining between them. In nucleotides, the CDR3 is TGTGCCACCAGCAGAGATCTTGGCGGGCCGAGCTCCTACGAGCAGTACTTC. Amino acids: CATSRDLGGPSSYEQYF.

The chain couples TRBV5-8 to TRBJ2-7; the match to TRBD2 covers 7 bases. The length of the CDR3 is 15 residues. Trimming took 0 bases from V and 1 from J; bases not matched to a gene: 4. The germline V gene encodes CDR1 SGHTS and CDR2 YDEGEE. The CDR3 DNA follows: TGTGCCAGCAGCTTGGGGCTAGCGGAATCCTACGAGCAGTACTTC. Translating gives CASSLGLAESYEQYF.